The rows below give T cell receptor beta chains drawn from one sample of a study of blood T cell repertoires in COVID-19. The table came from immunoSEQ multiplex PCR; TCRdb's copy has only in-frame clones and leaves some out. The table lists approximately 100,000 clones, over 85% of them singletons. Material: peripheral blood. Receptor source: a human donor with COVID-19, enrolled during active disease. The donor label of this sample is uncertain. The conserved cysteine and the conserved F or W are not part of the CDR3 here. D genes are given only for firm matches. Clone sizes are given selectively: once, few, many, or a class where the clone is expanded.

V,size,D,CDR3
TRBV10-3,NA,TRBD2,AISESYGRASGGAYEQY
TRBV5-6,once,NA,ASSEGLTSGNTIY
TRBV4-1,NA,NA,ASSQEETGSGNTIY
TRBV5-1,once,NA,ASSPTPRDTQY
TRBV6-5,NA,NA,ASGPPVFTGELF
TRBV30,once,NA,AWSTQGLPNEKLF
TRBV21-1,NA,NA,ASRTGLREY
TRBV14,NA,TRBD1,ASSRLGTGGNNQPQH
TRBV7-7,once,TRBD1,ASSQGEPGLHYGYT
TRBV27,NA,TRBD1,ASSVTIDRVDGYT
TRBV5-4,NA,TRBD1,ASRGQGEEDTEAF
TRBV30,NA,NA,AWSPGGKLF
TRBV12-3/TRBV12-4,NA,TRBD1,ASSPRTGKGYT
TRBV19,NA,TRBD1,ASSIDPGGAAEAF
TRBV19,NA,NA,ASSISGTDTQY
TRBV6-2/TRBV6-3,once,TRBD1,ASSITGGWQPQH
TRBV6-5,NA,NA,ASSYSQGTGNTIY
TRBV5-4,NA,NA,ASSLDDNGYT
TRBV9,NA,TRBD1,ASSVSSGQARGEQF
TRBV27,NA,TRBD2,ASSPAALSGSEQY
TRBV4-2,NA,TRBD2,ASSPGTSPTDTQY
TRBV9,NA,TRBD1,ASSGGQWRSGNTIY
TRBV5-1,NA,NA,ASSLSGSYNSPLH
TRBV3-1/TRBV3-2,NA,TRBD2,ASSPLAGDTYEQY
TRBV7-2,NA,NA,ASSLALGSTGELF
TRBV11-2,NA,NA,ASSLTAGSNQPQH
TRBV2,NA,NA,ASSDQGGLLSNQPQH
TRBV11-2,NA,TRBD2,ASSLDKTSAGTQY
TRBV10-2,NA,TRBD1,ASSEEGAWTEAF
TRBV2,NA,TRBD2,ASSVGLNNEQF
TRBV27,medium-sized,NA,ASNLGQDNSPLH
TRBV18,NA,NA,ASSLTQGPDKKLF
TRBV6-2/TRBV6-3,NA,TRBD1,ASSYQTGQGNTGELF